The 16 T cell receptor beta chains reported below all come from one sample, sequenced in a study of T cell changes during pregnancy in multiple sclerosis. Profiled with immunoSEQ multiplex PCR; TCRdb holds only in-frame clones, not every one. The sample records more than 30,000 clones, 75% to 95% being singletons. Here the sequenced sample was CD4+ T cells from peripheral blood mononuclear cells, taken in the third trimester of pregnancy. These receptors came from a female donor in good health, enrolled as a control in a pregnancy study.

This clone was seen just once. The rearrangement joins TRBV6-5 to TRBJ1-3, with D possibly being TRBD1 (6 bases). Trimming removed 1 base at V and 2 bases at J, with 12 bases between. This CDR3 is built from 16 residues. The germline V gene encodes CDR1 MNHEY and CDR2 SVGAGI. Written as DNA, the CDR3 is TGTGCCAGCAGTTACTTGAAGGGGGTGGCTGGAAACACCATATATTTT. This encodes CASSYLKGVAGNTIYF.

The chain uses TRBV28 and TRBJ2-7; maybe TRBD2 (6 bases). Germline CDR1 is MDHEN and CDR2 is SYDVKM. Trimming took off 5 bases at V and 3 bases at J, with 23 bases between the two ends. This CDR3 is 17 amino acids long. CDR3 sequence reads: CASSGGSEALTLYEQYF. CDR3 bases: TGTGCCAGCAGTGGGGGGAGTGAAGCCTTAACCCTCTACGAGCAGTACTTC.

The rearrangement uses TRBV28 and TRBJ1-4, with 7 bases aligning to TRBD1. CDR1 is MDHEN, CDR2 SYDVKM, per germline. CDR3 length equals 14 residues. V lost 7 bases to trimming and J lost 3 bases; unmatched junction nucleotides: 5. In nucleotides, the CDR3 is TGTGCCAGCACCTTGACAGGGTCTAATGAAAAACTGTTTTTT. This sequence encodes CASTLTGSNEKLFF.

J is TRBJ1-2 and V is TRBV5-1, with D possibly being TRBD1 (5 bases). Germline lookup yields CDR1 SGHRS and CDR2 YFSETQ. The CDR3 runs to 13 residues. Trimming shortened V by 2 bases and J by 4 bases, and 9 bases separated the two germline ends. CDR3 loop: CASSFGQSYGYTF. CDR3 sequence (DNA): TGCGCCAGCAGCTTTGGACAAAGCTATGGCTACACCTTC.

The chain carries TRBV27 and TRBJ2-2; possibly TRBD2 for D (6 bases). Trimming took 5 bases from V and 4 from J, leaving 14 bases between them. Germline V gives CDR1 MNHEY, CDR2 SMNVEV (reference sequence). The CDR3 consists of 15 residues. The CDR3, as DNA: TGTGCCAGCAGTCCCCAGACTAGTTCCACCGGGGAGCTGTTTTTT. Translating it yields CASSPQTSSTGELFF.

The gene calls are TRBV6-1 and TRBJ2-7, with 9 nucleotides matching TRBD1. The trim removed 7 bases at V and 0 bases at J, leaving 7 bases unmatched. Germline V gene lookup returns CDR1 MNHNS and CDR2 SASEGT. The CDR3 runs 15 residues. The CDR3 DNA sequence: TGTGCCAGCACCGCAGGGACAGGGAGCTCCTACGAGCAGTACTTC. It encodes CASTAGTGSSYEQYF.

This clone was found a few times. The CDR3 DNA is TGTGCCGGTTACAGGGCAACTAATGAAAAACTGTTTTTT. Residues: CAGYRATNEKLFF. The chain has TRBV30 and TRBJ1-4, with TRBD1 as a possible D gene (6 bases). The V gene's germline CDR1 is GTSNPN and CDR2 SVGIG (reference sequence). The length of the CDR3 is 13 residues. Trimming took 8 bases from V and 0 from J, leaving 10 bases between them. The variable domain in full, with the rest retrieved from reference TRBV30 and TRBJ1-4, is SQTIHQWPATLVQPVGSPLSLECTVEGTSNPNLYWYRQAAGRGLQLLFYSVGIGQISSEVPQNLSASRPQDRQFILSSKKLLLSDSGFYLCAGYRATNEKLFFGSGTQLSVL.

This clone was seen a few times. The chain has TRBV6-1 and TRBJ1-5; no firm D call. The CDR3 length is 12 residues. CDR1 MNHNS and CDR2 SASEGT come from the germline V gene. Deletions cut 4 bases from V and 9 bases from J, with 10 bases between. The DNA of the CDR3 is TGTGCCAGCAGTGTACAGAACCGGCCCCAGCATTTT. Its protein is CASSVQNRPQHF.

V and J are TRBV5-1 and TRBJ2-3; D is perhaps TRBD2 (5 bases). Trimming stripped 4 bases from V and 5 bases from J, with 11 bases between. Germline V gives CDR1 SGHRS, CDR2 YFSETQ. This CDR3 comprises 13 residues. Written as DNA, the CDR3 is TGCGCCAGCAGCAAGGGAGACGAAGATACGCAGTATTTT. As protein: CASSKGDEDTQYF.

The V and J genes are TRBV11-2 and TRBJ2-1, with no clear D. V dropped 5 bases and J dropped 5 bases, with 7 bases sitting between them. From germline, CDR1 is SGHAT and CDR2 FQNNGV. There are 12 residues in the CDR3. The DNA for the CDR3 is TGTGCCAGCAGCCCTACAGACAATGAGCAGTTCTTC. Translating gives CASSPTDNEQFF.

This chain joins TRBV28 and TRBJ1-4; 7 nucleotides agree with TRBD1. With V trimmed by 3 bases and J by 5 bases, 9 bases remained unmatched. Germline-derived CDR1 and CDR2 are MDHEN and SYDVKM. The CDR3 has 16 residues. The CDR3 sequence is CASSFTQTGSNEKLFF. CDR3 bases: TGTGCCAGCAGTTTCACTCAGACAGGGTCAAATGAAAAACTGTTTTTT.

This chain links TRBV2 with TRBJ1-1; D is unclear. The CDR3 loop spans 13 amino acids. Germline CDR1 and CDR2: SNHLY and FYNNEI. V dropped 6 bases and J dropped 8 bases, with 16 bases sitting between them. The CDR3, as DNA: TGTGCCAGCAGACCCGGATTGGGCTGGGAAGCTTTCTTT. It encodes CASRPGLGWEAFF.

This clone appeared a single time. This chain links TRBV10-1 with TRBJ1-1, with TRBD1 matching 8 bases. The CDR3 runs to 19 residues. J gave up 0 bases and V 0 bases, and 12 bases lay outside the gene matches. CDR1 and CDR2 from the germline V gene are WNHNN and SYGVQD (reference sequence). The CDR3 is CASSESHMRTGNMNTEAFF. CDR3 sequence (DNA): TGCGCCAGCAGTGAGTCTCACATGAGGACAGGGAACATGAACACTGAAGCTTTCTTT.

The chain is built from TRBV11-2 and TRBJ1-1; D is unclear. V dropped 1 base and J dropped 0 bases, with 9 bases sitting between them. The CDR3 consists of 15 residues. Germline CDR1 reads SGHAT; CDR2 reads FQNNGV. This CDR3 reads CASSLAPQMNTEAFF. The CDR3 DNA reads TGTGCCAGCAGCTTAGCCCCCCAGATGAACACTGAAGCTTTCTTT.

CDR3 residues: CASSLAPGRDEQYF. The CDR3 DNA reads as TGCGCCAGCAGCTTGGCTCCAGGGCGCGACGAGCAGTACTTC. The chain recombines TRBV5-1 with TRBJ2-7; possibly TRBD1 for D (5 bases). Germline CDR1 and CDR2: SGHRS and YFSETQ. The CDR3 has 14 amino acids. V was clipped by 0 bases and J by 5 bases, with 12 bases between them.

This chain joins TRBV29-1 and TRBJ2-5; 12 bases match TRBD1. Germline V gene data show CDR1 as SQVTM and CDR2 as ANQGSEA. V dropped 6 bases and J dropped 6; count of bases not matched to a gene: 5. This CDR3 has 13 amino acids. CDR3 nucleotide sequence: TGCAGCGTAGGGACAGGGGGCAAACAGACCCAGTACTTC. It specifies CSVGTGGKQTQYF.